The 30 T cell receptor beta chains below all came from one sample that was sequenced in a study of cytotoxic CD8 clonotypes in ibrutinib-treated CLL. Clones were read by immunoSEQ multiplex PCR, and TCRdb kept only the in-frame ones, dropping some. The profile shows fewer than 45,000 clones, approximately 51% of them singletons. The specimen was PBMCs, collected before ibrutinib treatment. The receptors stem from a human donor with chronic lymphocytic leukemia.

This clone was recorded once. This chain joins TRBV9 and TRBJ1-4; D is perhaps TRBD1 (6 bases). Germline lookup yields CDR1 SGDLS and CDR2 YYNGEE. V lost 6 bases, J lost 4 bases, and 16 bases lay in between. This CDR3 spans 15 amino acids. Here the CDR3 DNA reads TGTGCCAGCACCTTCGGGGGGGCCTATAATGAAAAACTGTTTTTT. It translates to CASTFGGAYNEKLFF. Drawing the rest from reference TRBV9 and TRBJ1-4, the complete variable domain is DSGVTQTPKHLITATGQRVTLRCSPRSGDLSVYWYQQSLDQGLQFLIQYYNGEERAKGNILERFSAQQFPDLHSELNLSSLELGDSALYFCASTFGGAYNEKLFFGSGTQLSVL.

This clone was detected a few times. The rearrangement links TRBV19 to TRBJ1-5, with D maybe TRBD1 (5 bases). Germline assignment: CDR1 LNHDA and CDR2 SQIVND (reference sequence). Trimming removed 5 bases at V and 2 bases at J, with 10 bases between. CDR3 length: 14 residues. For the CDR3, the DNA is TGTGCCAGTAGTGTTGCCAGGGGCAATCAGCCCCAGCATTTT. Translation: CASSVARGNQPQHF.

This clone has only a few counts. The chain links TRBV28 to TRBJ2-6; TRBD1 is a possible D gene (5 bases). This CDR3 has 15 amino acids. V lost 8 bases, J lost 0 bases, and 11 bases lay in between. Per germline, CDR1 MDHEN and CDR2 SYDVKM. CDR3 nucleotides: TGTGCCAGCCTAGGACAACGCTCTGGGGCCAACGTCCTGACTTTC. Protein: CASLGQRSGANVLTF.

V and J are TRBV19 and TRBJ2-3; D remains unclear. Trimming took off 4 bases at V and 3 bases at J, with 5 bases between the two ends. CDR3 length: 12 residues. Germline CDR1 and CDR2: LNHDA and SQIVND (reference sequence). The CDR3 spells CASSTETDTQYF. Written as DNA, the CDR3 is TGTGCCAGTAGTACCGAAACAGATACGCAGTATTTT. The whole variable domain, filled in from reference TRBV19 and TRBJ2-3, reads DGGITQSPKYLFRKEGQNVTLSCEQNLNHDAMYWYRQDPGQGLRLIYYSQIVNDFQKGDIAEGYSVSREKKESFPLTVTSAQKNPTAFYLCASSTETDTQYFGPGTRLTVL.

The rearrangement uses TRBV28 and TRBJ2-1; D possibly corresponds to TRBD2 (7 bases). V shed 6 bases and J shed 6 bases, with 12 bases lying between them. The CDR3 has 13 amino acids. In germline, CDR1 is MDHEN, CDR2 SYDVKM. Here the CDR3 DNA reads TGTGCCAGCAGCGTGGCGGGGGCCAATGAGCAGTTCTTC. This translates into CASSVAGANEQFF.

This clone was detected a few times. The chain has TRBV19 and TRBJ1-5; D possibly corresponds to TRBD1 (5 bases). Germline lookup yields CDR1 LNHDA and CDR2 SQIVND (reference sequence). V was cut by 3 bases and J by 6 bases, with 9 bases left in between. The CDR3 covers 13 residues. CDR3 DNA: TGTGCCAGTAGTATGTGGGGGAGTCAGCCCCAGCATTTT. This gives the protein CASSMWGSQPQHF.

V and J are TRBV9 and TRBJ2-2; D may correspond to TRBD1 or TRBD2 (5 bases each). V was trimmed by 6 bases and J by 4 bases, leaving 13 bases between them. The CDR3 sequence is 14 residues long. CDR1 SGDLS and CDR2 YYNGEE come from the germline V gene. The CDR3: CASNGGSATGELFF. As DNA, the CDR3 is TGTGCCAGCAATGGGGGTTCGGCCACCGGGGAGCTGTTTTTT.

J is TRBJ2-5 and V is TRBV6-1, with D possibly being TRBD2 (5 bases). Germline loops: CDR1 MNHNS, CDR2 SASEGT. The CDR3 sequence is 16 residues long. V was cut by 4 bases and J by 5 bases, with 20 bases left in between. Written as DNA, the CDR3 is TGTGCCAGCAGTGTCCAGTTGCATTTCGGACTCGAGACCCAGTACTTC. Encoded protein: CASSVQLHFGLETQYF.

This clone was seen only once. V gene TRBV7-3 combines with J gene TRBJ2-1, with a weak D call TRBD2 (5 bases). V was trimmed by 5 bases and J by 8 bases, leaving 19 bases between them. The CDR3 length is 15 residues. Per germline, CDR1 SGHTA and CDR2 FQGTGA. CDR3 coding DNA: TGTGCCAGCAGCCAACTAACCCCGACGGGATATGAGCAGTTCTTC. The encoded protein is CASSQLTPTGYEQFF.

The genes are TRBV27 and TRBJ2-3; D uncertain. Germline CDR1 is MNHEY and CDR2 is SMNVEV (reference sequence). V shed 6 bases and J shed 0 bases, with 16 bases lying between them. The CDR3 is 16 residues long. CDR3 nucleotide sequence: TGTGCCAGCAGACCTACCCTGGCCTATAGCACAGATACGCAGTATTTT. Translating gives CASRPTLAYSTDTQYF.

This clone came up a few times. The V gene is TRBV2, the J gene TRBJ2-5; no clear D gene. V was clipped by 4 bases and J by 5 bases, with 5 bases between them. Germline values: CDR1 SNHLY, CDR2 FYNNEI. This CDR3 has 11 amino acids. The chain's CDR3 is CASSGLETQYF. The CDR3 DNA reads TGTGCCAGCAGTGGCTTGGAGACCCAGTACTTC.

This clone has only a few counts. The chain's CDR3 is CASSIRGHHYGYTF. CDR3 DNA sequence: TGTGCCAGTAGTATCCGGGGGCATCACTATGGCTACACCTTC. This chain joins TRBV19 and TRBJ1-2; a weak D match, TRBD1 (6 bases). The CDR3 is 14 amino acids. The germline V and J ends were trimmed by 3 bases and 3 bases, with 11 bases remaining between them. Per the germline V gene, CDR1 is LNHDA and CDR2 is SQIVND (reference sequence).

V gene TRBV18 combines with J gene TRBJ1-6, with 10 bases lining up with TRBD1. CDR3 length equals 14 residues. V was clipped by 5 bases and J by 11 bases; unmatched bases: 6. Germline CDR1 KGHSH, CDR2 LQKENI. Written as DNA, the CDR3 is TGTGCCAGCTCAGAGGGGACAGGGGCCCCACCCCTCCACTTT. Its translation: CASSEGTGAPPLHF.

This chain uses TRBV6-4 with TRBJ2-1; D is perhaps TRBD1 (5 bases). Germline loops: CDR1 MRHNA, CDR2 SNTAGT. The CDR3 sequence is 15 residues long. Trimming pared 0 bases from V and 6 bases from J, leaving 12 bases between. CDR3 amino acids: CASSDSMDKGNEQFF. DNA for the CDR3: TGTGCCAGCAGTGACTCGATGGACAAGGGCAATGAGCAGTTCTTC.

J is TRBJ1-2 and V is TRBV4-2, with TRBD1 as a possible D gene (6 bases). CDR3 length: 16 residues. The germline V gene has CDR1 LGHNA and CDR2 YNFKEQ. Trimming removed 4 bases at V and 1 base at J, with 16 bases between. This CDR3 reads CASSPLQGTLNYGYTF. The CDR3 nucleotides are TGTGCCAGCAGCCCGCTACAGGGAACCCTTAACTATGGCTACACCTTC.

This clone is a singleton in its sample. The chain carries TRBV19 and TRBJ1-5; D not resolved. From germline, CDR1 is LNHDA and CDR2 SQIVND (reference sequence). The V gene lost 7 bases and the J gene lost 1 base, with 5 bases spanning the gap. The CDR3 loop spans 12 amino acids. For the CDR3, the DNA is TGTGCCAGTAAGGAAAGCAATCAGCCCCAGCATTTT. Encoded protein: CASKESNQPQHF.

This clone appeared a few times. The V gene is TRBV23-1, the J gene TRBJ1-5; 8 bases line up with TRBD1. TRBV23-1 carries the ORF label, with uncertain function. The V segment lost 8 bases and the J segment 3 bases; nucleotides outside the gene matches: 9. CDR3 size: 15 residues. The CDR3 sequence is CASRGTGNYNQPQHF. CDR3 nucleotides: TGCGCCAGCCGCGGGACAGGCAATTACAATCAGCCCCAGCATTTT.

The chain joins TRBV5-1 to TRBJ1-2, with 8 bases matching TRBD1. Trimming at V came to 4 bases and at J to 6 bases, leaving 11 bases not matched to a gene. The CDR3 spans 15 residues. Germline loops: CDR1 SGHRS, CDR2 YFSETQ. The CDR3 nucleotides read TGCGCCAGCAGCCCATCCTGGACAGGGTTGGATGGCTACACCTTC. Encoded protein: CASSPSWTGLDGYTF.

This clone was seen a few times. The rearrangement links TRBV19 to TRBJ1-4, with 8 bases lining up with TRBD1. CDR1 is LNHDA and CDR2 is SQIVND in the germline V gene (reference sequence). V dropped 3 bases and J dropped 7; count of bases not matched to a gene: 7. The CDR3 has 15 amino acids. CDR3 region: CASSIPDRGIEKLFF. The CDR3 nucleotides read TGTGCCAGTAGTATTCCCGACAGGGGAATTGAAAAACTGTTTTTT.

The V and J genes are TRBV18 and TRBJ1-4; D not resolved. The V end was cut by 8 bases, the J end by 4 bases, with 17 bases between. The length of the CDR3 is 15 residues. The germline V gene has CDR1 KGHSH and CDR2 LQKENI. CDR3 sequence (DNA): TGTGCCAGCAGACGGACGGAGAGTTTTAATGAAAAACTGTTTTTT. It codes for CASRRTESFNEKLFF.

The genes are TRBV27 and TRBJ1-1; D uncertain. With 2 bases removed from V and 4 bases from J, the gap between germline ends came to 8 bases. The CDR3 consists of 13 residues. Germline V gene data show CDR1 as MNHEY and CDR2 as SMNVEV (reference sequence). The CDR3: CASSLTAATEAFF. In nucleotides, the CDR3 is TGTGCCAGCAGTTTAACGGCCGCCACTGAAGCTTTCTTT.

This chain connects TRBV11-3 to TRBJ2-2; no definite D call. Per germline, CDR1 SGHNT and CDR2 YENEEA. CDR3 length equals 13 residues. With 8 bases removed from V and 6 bases from J, the gap between germline ends came to 13 bases. The DNA for the CDR3 is TGTGCCAGCGAGGAAAGAGGTCCCGGGGAGCTGTTTTTT. Its protein product is CASEERGPGELFF. Drawing the rest from reference TRBV11-3 and TRBJ2-2, the complete variable domain is EAGVVQSPRYKIIEKKQPVAFWCNPISGHNTLYWYLQNLGQGPELLIRYENEEAVDDSQLPKDRFSAERLKGVDSTLKIQPAELGDSAVYLCASEERGPGELFFGEGSRLTVL.

V gene TRBV7-6 combines with J gene TRBJ2-2; maybe TRBD2 (6 bases). Between the trimmed V and J ends, which lost 3 bases and 1 base, there was a span of 12 bases. This CDR3 comprises 16 residues. Germline CDR1 SGHVS, CDR2 FNYEAQ. The CDR3 spells CASSFGGRGNTGELFF. DNA of the CDR3: TGTGCCAGCAGCTTTGGAGGGCGGGGGAACACCGGGGAGCTGTTTTTT.

The chain links TRBV7-9 to TRBJ1-1, with D maybe TRBD1 (5 bases). The CDR3 loop spans 12 amino acids. In germline, CDR1 is SEHNR, CDR2 FQNEAQ (reference sequence). Trimming pared 5 bases from V and 5 bases from J, leaving 9 bases between. Written as DNA, the CDR3 is TGTGCCAGCAGCAAGGGACTGACTGAAGCTTTCTTT. Amino acid sequence: CASSKGLTEAFF.

The rearrangement links TRBV9 to TRBJ1-3; D is perhaps TRBD1 (5 bases). In germline, CDR1 is SGDLS, CDR2 YYNGEE. CDR3 size: 16 residues. The V end lost 3 bases, the J end lost 4 bases, and 17 bases lay between the germline ends. In DNA, the CDR3 is TGTGCCAGCAGCGCGCCCTCAGTGGGGCTCGGAAACACCATATATTTT. Protein product: CASSAPSVGLGNTIYF.

By share, this clone ranks as medium-sized. The CDR3, as DNA: TGCAGCGTTGGGAAGGGAAGTTCCTACGAGCAGTACTTC. Amino acid sequence: CSVGKGSSYEQYF. The chain has TRBV29-1 and TRBJ2-7; no definite D call. Germline V gives CDR1 SQVTM, CDR2 ANQGSEA. The CDR3 extends over 13 amino acids. V lost 4 bases and J 1 base, leaving 11 bases between the germline ends.

The J gene is TRBJ2-1, the V gene TRBV11-2; no clear D. The CDR3 contains 14 residues. Germline V CDR1 and CDR2: SGHAT, FQNNGV. V was clipped by 0 bases and J by 8 bases, with 11 bases between them. Written as DNA, the CDR3 is TGTGCCAGCAGCTTAGAGGGCGGTTCCGATGAGCAGTTCTTC. Amino acids: CASSLEGGSDEQFF.

The chain employs TRBV19 and TRBJ1-2; TRBD1 might be the D (6 bases). Between the trimmed V and J ends, which lost 7 bases and 4 bases, there was a span of 16 bases. Per germline, CDR1 LNHDA and CDR2 SQIVND (reference sequence). The CDR3 is 14 residues long. The CDR3 DNA is TGTGCCAGTACTCCTACGGGGGGCGGCTATGGCTACACCTTC. This translates into CASTPTGGGYGYTF.

The V gene is TRBV27, the J gene TRBJ1-5; D remains ambiguous. CDR1 is MNHEY, CDR2 SMNVEV, per germline (reference sequence). The CDR3 has 17 amino acids. Trimming shortened V by 5 bases and J by 4 bases, and 21 bases separated the two germline ends. DNA for the CDR3: TGTGCCAGCAGTCACGGGCCTTCGTGGCAGGCTAATCAGCCCCAGCATTTT. Translated: CASSHGPSWQANQPQHF.

V gene TRBV10-3 combines with J gene TRBJ1-1; possible D gene TRBD1, 6 bases. In germline, CDR1 is ENHRY, CDR2 SYGVKD. V lost 3 bases, J lost 0 bases, and 11 bases lay in between. The CDR3 sequence is 15 residues long. In nucleotides, the CDR3 is TGTGCCATCAGTGACAGGGGCAGAATGAACACTGAAGCTTTCTTT. Amino acids: CAISDRGRMNTEAFF.